The entry below gives a single TCR beta chain sequence along with its context. This clonotype was found many times. Its antigen is still unknown. Per-base qualities were not stored, and no clone one base away is much larger. For unsorted PBMC libraries, 2 million PBMCs were used after storage in RNAlater at -80 degrees C until RNA extraction. Peripheral blood underwent Ficoll-Hypaque density gradient centrifugation to isolate PBMCs, which were then cryopreserved in liquid nitrogen. The data stem from a study of neurological immune-mediated disorders (dated by TCRdb to about 2019). For the study in its entirety: The study compared peripheral blood TCR-beta repertoires of HTLV-I-associated myelopathy (HAM/TSP) patients, multiple sclerosis patients and healthy controls using UMI-based sequencing. The cohort included about 70 subjects: about 15 with HAM/TSP, about 34 with multiple sclerosis, and around 20 healthy controls. The approximately 99 TCR-beta libraries included longitudinal samples, technical triplicates and paired sorted CD4+ and CD8+ T-cell subsets alongside PBMC samples. Overall results and qualifications from the work: Across subjects, expanded clones never shared an identical CDR3 amino acid sequence, which suggests that the TCR-beta repertoires in every group were private. TCR clonal expansion was greatest in HAM/TSP patients and smallest in MS patients, who ranked below even healthy controls.

The CDR1 and CDR2 encoded by the germline V gene are SGHVS and FQNEAQ. Including the terminal cysteine and phenylalanine, the CDR3 comprises 16 residues. CDR3 DNA only is kept here, 48 bases in frame from base 1. V and J are trimmed by 0 bases and 3 bases, and the gene matches miss 2 bases of the junction. cDNA synthesis used template-switch 5'RACE with a primer carrying a 10-nucleotide random unique molecular identifier tagging each TCR transcript. Every sequencing run covered 15-18 subjects and yielded more than 170 million TCR-beta sequences. Total RNA was extracted with the RNeasy kit. TCR-beta VDJ regions were amplified with primers for the TCR constant region and the 5'RACE anchor, using the KAPA Real-time Library Amplification kit. Sample indexes and Illumina adaptors were added in a first PCR, after which library yield was increased in a second PCR. After purification with Ampure beads, the TCR product of roughly 650 bp was size-selected on a 2% E-gel SizeSelection system. Before pooling, library quality was checked on a Bioanalyzer, concentration was measured with Qubit, and libraries were quantified with the Kapa Library Quantification kit. An Illumina HiSeq 2500 was used to sequence the libraries paired-end at 2 x 150 bp. To increase sequence diversity, about 24-32% phiX was spiked into each library pool. Processing in the source paper ran as follows. The UMI-based MiGEC pipeline processed quality-filtered reads and removed over 85% of raw TCR sequences during error correction. VDJ genes were aligned to IMGT germline references, and each clonotype was defined by a unique CDR3 amino acid sequence together with V-J genes. Clonal expansion, Shannon diversity, and CDR3 relatedness (CalcPairwiseDistances, ClusterSamples) were evaluated with VDJtools, and phylogenetic trees were built with CLCbio workbench. Clones with at least 8 unique UMIs were defined as expanded, with this threshold being based on coefficient-of-variation modelling across technical triplicates. The public reads were reprocessed in TCRdb via fastp at Q25 and MiXCR, keeping in-frame beta chains. Entries are consolidated by CDR3 protein sequence, retaining the most common genes and DNA. These V and J calls derive from TCRdb rather than the authors' analysis. For this sample the table gives 20,000 to 25,000 distinct CDR3 sequences, of which more than 14% were detected only once. The top ten hold approximately 15% of the sample.

This sequence uses TRBV7-8 and TRBJ2-3, and 11 junctional nucleotides match TRBD2. This sequence originates from a female donor with HTLV-1-associated myelopathy (HAM/TSP). What was sequenced was PBMCs. The DNA sequence is given as TGTGCCAGCAGCTTAGCCATAGCGGGAGGGACAGATACGCAGTATTTT. Translated, it reads CASSLAIAGGTDTQYF.